A selection of T cell receptor beta chains follows, all from one sample in a study of shared clonotypes between healthy human individuals. Clones were read by immunoSEQ multiplex PCR, and TCRdb kept only the in-frame ones, dropping some. Among 780,000 or so clones, around 70% were seen once, and the ten largest hold under 2%. The sequenced material came from memory CD4+ T cells sorted from blood. The receptors here all came from a young woman in good health. Each CDR3 is given with its conserved first and last residue. Each record gives: D gene, V gene, J gene, clone size, CDR3 protein, CDR3 DNA. The D gene is left open where the match is weak. Only part of the rows carry a size: once, few, many, or a class if the clone is expanded.

D gene: .
V gene: TRBV25-1
J gene: TRBJ2-7
clone size: .
CDR3 protein: CASSPNKAPSYEQYF
CDR3 DNA: TGTGCCAGCAGCCCTAATAAGGCCCCTTCCTACGAGCAGTACTTC

D gene: .
V gene: TRBV2
J gene: TRBJ1-1
clone size: .
CDR3 protein: CASSDRRRGAWTEAFF
CDR3 DNA: TGTGCCAGCAGTGATCGGCGGAGGGGGGCATGGACTGAAGCTTTCTTT

D gene: .
V gene: TRBV30
J gene: TRBJ2-7
clone size: .
CDR3 protein: CAWRGVLSSYEQYF
CDR3 DNA: TGTGCCTGGAGGGGGGTCCTGAGCTCCTACGAGCAGTACTTC

D gene: TRBD2
V gene: TRBV9
J gene: TRBJ2-1
clone size: once
CDR3 protein: CASSGDSGRYNEQFF
CDR3 DNA: TGTGCCAGCAGCGGGGATAGCGGGAGGTACAATGAGCAGTTCTTC

D gene: .
V gene: TRBV21-1
J gene: TRBJ2-2
clone size: .
CDR3 protein: CASSKYCGTGELFF
CDR3 DNA: TGTGCCAGCAGCAAATACTGCGGCACCGGGGAGCTGTTTTTT

D gene: .
V gene: TRBV5-1
J gene: TRBJ2-5
clone size: .
CDR3 protein: CASSLGEGARETQYF
CDR3 DNA: TGCGCCAGCAGCTTGGGGGAGGGGGCGCGAGAGACCCAGTACTTC

D gene: .
V gene: TRBV18
J gene: TRBJ1-1
clone size: .
CDR3 protein: CASSPPGAGLSGTEAFF
CDR3 DNA: TGTGCCAGCTCACCACCGGGGGCTGGGCTTTCGGGCACTGAAGCTTTCTTT

D gene: .
V gene: TRBV20-1
J gene: TRBJ2-1
clone size: .
CDR3 protein: CSARRLYEQFF
CDR3 DNA: TGCAGTGCTAGACGGCTGTATGAGCAGTTCTTC

D gene: .
V gene: TRBV9
J gene: TRBJ2-3
clone size: .
CDR3 protein: CASSVTSRDTDTQYF
CDR3 DNA: TGTGCCAGCAGCGTAACTAGCAGAGACACAGATACGCAGTATTTT

D gene: .
V gene: TRBV6-6
J gene: TRBJ1-2
clone size: .
CDR3 protein: CASSYSGTLGYTF
CDR3 DNA: TGTGCCAGCAGTTACTCCGGGACTCTTGGCTACACCTTC

D gene: TRBD1
V gene: TRBV6-1
J gene: TRBJ2-4
clone size: .
CDR3 protein: CASSDAPGQGKYF
CDR3 DNA: TGTGCCAGCAGTGATGCCCCGGGACAGGGTAAATACTTC

D gene: .
V gene: TRBV6-6
J gene: TRBJ2-7
clone size: few
CDR3 protein: CASSYQASSYEQYF
CDR3 DNA: TGTGCCAGCAGTTACCAAGCTAGCAGCTACGAGCAGTACTTC

D gene: TRBD2
V gene: TRBV9
J gene: TRBJ2-5
clone size: few
CDR3 protein: CASSGTSGNQETQYF
CDR3 DNA: TGTGCCAGCAGCGGGACTAGCGGGAACCAAGAGACCCAGTACTTC

D gene: .
V gene: TRBV16
J gene: TRBJ2-7
clone size: .
CDR3 protein: CASSQFSGNSYEQYF
CDR3 DNA: TGTGCCAGCAGCCAATTCTCCGGGAACTCCTACGAGCAGTACTTC

D gene: .
V gene: TRBV5-1
J gene: TRBJ1-1
clone size: once
CDR3 protein: CASSLAPGQQNTEAFF
CDR3 DNA: TGCGCCAGCAGCTTGGCACCGGGACAACAAAACACTGAAGCTTTCTTT

D gene: TRBD2
V gene: TRBV5-1
J gene: TRBJ2-1
clone size: .
CDR3 protein: CASSLAASGMIYNEQFF
CDR3 DNA: TGCGCCAGCAGCTTGGCGGCTAGCGGGATGATCTACAATGAGCAGTTCTTC

D gene: TRBD1
V gene: TRBV19
J gene: TRBJ1-5
clone size: .
CDR3 protein: CASSDQGGQGPFPQHF
CDR3 DNA: TGTGCCAGTAGTGATCAGGGGGGTCAGGGCCCGTTCCCCCAGCATTTT

D gene: .
V gene: TRBV4-1
J gene: TRBJ2-3
clone size: .
CDR3 protein: CASSRGDRPLTDTQYF
CDR3 DNA: TGCGCCAGCAGCAGGGGCGACCGACCTCTCACAGATACGCAGTATTTT

D gene: .
V gene: TRBV11-2
J gene: TRBJ1-2
clone size: .
CDR3 protein: CASSPMRVKNYGYTF
CDR3 DNA: TGTGCCAGCAGCCCTATGCGGGTCAAGAACTATGGCTACACCTTC

D gene: .
V gene: TRBV5-1
J gene: TRBJ1-1
clone size: .
CDR3 protein: CASSPGTTGTEAFF
CDR3 DNA: TGCGCCAGCAGCCCCGGGACGACTGGGACTGAAGCTTTCTTT

D gene: TRBD1
V gene: TRBV19
J gene: TRBJ1-1
clone size: .
CDR3 protein: CASSIPLAGGTEAFF
CDR3 DNA: TGTGCCAGTAGTATTCCCCTGGCAGGGGGGACTGAAGCTTTCTTT

D gene: .
V gene: TRBV28
J gene: TRBJ2-1
clone size: .
CDR3 protein: CASSPRFVGPNEQFF
CDR3 DNA: TGTGCCAGCAGTCCTAGATTCGTTGGACCGAATGAGCAGTTCTTC

D gene: .
V gene: TRBV2
J gene: TRBJ1-3
clone size: few
CDR3 protein: CASREGQNGNTIYF
CDR3 DNA: TGTGCCAGCAGGGAAGGACAGAACGGAAACACCATATATTTT

D gene: .
V gene: TRBV25-1
J gene: TRBJ2-1
clone size: .
CDR3 protein: CASTKGFGSYNEQFF
CDR3 DNA: TGTGCCAGCACCAAGGGATTTGGCTCCTACAATGAGCAGTTCTTC

D gene: .
V gene: TRBV19
J gene: TRBJ2-1
clone size: .
CDR3 protein: CASSIAATINEQFF
CDR3 DNA: TGTGCCAGTAGTATAGCCGCGACTATCAATGAGCAGTTCTTC

D gene: .
V gene: TRBV7-9
J gene: TRBJ1-3
clone size: .
CDR3 protein: CASSLLTAAGNTIYF
CDR3 DNA: TGTGCCAGCAGTCTTTTGACCGCAGCTGGAAACACCATATATTTT

D gene: .
V gene: TRBV5-1
J gene: TRBJ2-2
clone size: .
CDR3 protein: CASKRGENTGELFF
CDR3 DNA: TGCGCCAGCAAGAGGGGAGAGAACACCGGGGAGCTGTTTTTT

D gene: .
V gene: TRBV27
J gene: TRBJ2-2
clone size: .
CDR3 protein: CASSSENTGELFF
CDR3 DNA: TGTGCCAGCAGTTCCGAAAACACCGGGGAGCTGTTTTTT

D gene: TRBD1
V gene: TRBV14
J gene: TRBJ1-5
clone size: .
CDR3 protein: CASSLGGSQPQHF
CDR3 DNA: TGTGCCAGCAGTTTAGGGGGCAGTCAGCCCCAGCATTTT

D gene: TRBD1
V gene: TRBV7-8
J gene: TRBJ1-1
clone size: .
CDR3 protein: CASSFTGQGRTEAFF
CDR3 DNA: TGTGCCAGCTCCTTCACGGGACAGGGGAGGACTGAAGCTTTCTTT

D gene: .
V gene: TRBV7-9
J gene: TRBJ1-1
clone size: few
CDR3 protein: CASSLDDREAFF
CDR3 DNA: TGTGCCAGCAGCTTAGACGATAGGGAAGCTTTCTTT

D gene: .
V gene: TRBV9
J gene: TRBJ2-5
clone size: .
CDR3 protein: CASSVGWGSTQETQYF
CDR3 DNA: TGTGCCAGCAGCGTAGGATGGGGCAGCACCCAAGAGACCCAGTACTTC

D gene: .
V gene: TRBV29-1
J gene: TRBJ1-3
clone size: .
CDR3 protein: CSASWDSGNTIYF
CDR3 DNA: TGCAGCGCCTCATGGGACTCTGGAAACACCATATATTTT

D gene: .
V gene: TRBV6-7
J gene: TRBJ2-7
clone size: .
CDR3 protein: CASSYSNRASAYEQYF
CDR3 DNA: TGTGCCAGCAGTTACTCGAACAGGGCTAGCGCCTACGAGCAGTACTTC

D gene: TRBD1
V gene: TRBV4-1
J gene: TRBJ1-2
clone size: .
CDR3 protein: CASSQGIRPKQGSYGYTF
CDR3 DNA: TGCGCCAGCAGCCAAGGCATACGGCCCAAACAGGGGAGTTATGGCTACACCTTC

D gene: TRBD1
V gene: TRBV18
J gene: TRBJ1-2
clone size: .
CDR3 protein: CASSKDRDYGYTF
CDR3 DNA: TGTGCCAGCTCAAAGGACAGGGACTATGGCTACACCTTC

D gene: .
V gene: TRBV12-5
J gene: TRBJ2-3
clone size: .
CDR3 protein: CASGIQGADTQYF
CDR3 DNA: TGTGCTAGTGGTATCCAGGGAGCAGATACGCAGTATTTT

D gene: .
V gene: TRBV9
J gene: TRBJ2-1
clone size: many
CDR3 protein: CASSPRSVIGGNEQFF
CDR3 DNA: TGTGCCAGCAGCCCTCGAAGTGTAATTGGGGGCAATGAGCAGTTCTTC

D gene: .
V gene: TRBV18
J gene: TRBJ1-5
clone size: .
CDR3 protein: CASSPGRRQPQHF
CDR3 DNA: TGTGCCAGCTCACCAGGCCGGAGACAGCCCCAGCATTTT

D gene: .
V gene: TRBV19
J gene: TRBJ1-6
clone size: .
CDR3 protein: CASQGSSYNSPLHF
CDR3 DNA: TGTGCCAGCCAGGGGAGCTCCTATAATTCACCCCTCCACTTT

D gene: TRBD2
V gene: TRBV5-1
J gene: TRBJ2-2
clone size: .
CDR3 protein: CASSLEGLASGELFF
CDR3 DNA: TGCGCCAGCAGCTTGGAGGGACTAGCTTCCGGGGAGCTGTTTTTT